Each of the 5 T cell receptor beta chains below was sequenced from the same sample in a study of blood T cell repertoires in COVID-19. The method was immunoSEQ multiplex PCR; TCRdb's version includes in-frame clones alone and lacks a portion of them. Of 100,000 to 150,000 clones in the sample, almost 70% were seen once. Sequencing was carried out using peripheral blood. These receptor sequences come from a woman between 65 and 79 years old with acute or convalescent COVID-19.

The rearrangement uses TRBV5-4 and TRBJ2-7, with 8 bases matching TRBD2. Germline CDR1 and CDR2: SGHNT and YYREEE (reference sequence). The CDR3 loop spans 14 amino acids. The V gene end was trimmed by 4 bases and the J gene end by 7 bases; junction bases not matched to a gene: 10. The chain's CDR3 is CASSQGGGSREQYF. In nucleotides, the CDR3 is TGTGCCAGCAGCCAAGGCGGGGGGTCGAGGGAGCAGTACTTC.

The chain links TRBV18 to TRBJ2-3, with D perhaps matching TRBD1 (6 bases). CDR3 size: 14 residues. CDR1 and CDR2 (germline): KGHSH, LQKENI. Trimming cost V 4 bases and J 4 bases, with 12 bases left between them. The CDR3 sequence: CASSRDTTPDTQYF. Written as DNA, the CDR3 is TGTGCCAGCTCACGGGACACAACCCCAGATACGCAGTATTTT.

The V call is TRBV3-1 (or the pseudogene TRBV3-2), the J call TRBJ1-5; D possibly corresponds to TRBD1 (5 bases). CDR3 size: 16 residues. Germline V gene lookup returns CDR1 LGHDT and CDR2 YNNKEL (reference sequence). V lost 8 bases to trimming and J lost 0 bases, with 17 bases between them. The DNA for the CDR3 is TGTGCCAGCGCCCTCGTGGGGGAGGATAGCAATCAGCCCCAGCATTTT. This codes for CASALVGEDSNQPQHF.

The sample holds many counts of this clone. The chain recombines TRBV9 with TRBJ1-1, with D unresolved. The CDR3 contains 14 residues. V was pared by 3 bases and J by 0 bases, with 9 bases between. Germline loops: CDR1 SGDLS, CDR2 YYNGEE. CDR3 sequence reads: CASSALQVNTEAFF. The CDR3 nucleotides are TGTGCCAGCAGCGCGTTACAAGTGAACACTGAAGCTTTCTTT. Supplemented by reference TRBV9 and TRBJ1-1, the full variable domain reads DSGVTQTPKHLITATGQRVTLRCSPRSGDLSVYWYQQSLDQGLQFLIQYYNGEERAKGNILERFSAQQFPDLHSELNLSSLELGDSALYFCASSALQVNTEAFFGQGTRLTVV.

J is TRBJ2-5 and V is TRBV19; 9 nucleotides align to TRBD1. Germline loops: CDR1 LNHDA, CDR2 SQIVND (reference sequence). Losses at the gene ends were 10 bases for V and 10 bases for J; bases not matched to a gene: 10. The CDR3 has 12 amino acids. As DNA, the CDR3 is TGTGCCACCTCTGGGACAGGGACCTTCCAGTACTTC. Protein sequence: CATSGTGTFQYF.